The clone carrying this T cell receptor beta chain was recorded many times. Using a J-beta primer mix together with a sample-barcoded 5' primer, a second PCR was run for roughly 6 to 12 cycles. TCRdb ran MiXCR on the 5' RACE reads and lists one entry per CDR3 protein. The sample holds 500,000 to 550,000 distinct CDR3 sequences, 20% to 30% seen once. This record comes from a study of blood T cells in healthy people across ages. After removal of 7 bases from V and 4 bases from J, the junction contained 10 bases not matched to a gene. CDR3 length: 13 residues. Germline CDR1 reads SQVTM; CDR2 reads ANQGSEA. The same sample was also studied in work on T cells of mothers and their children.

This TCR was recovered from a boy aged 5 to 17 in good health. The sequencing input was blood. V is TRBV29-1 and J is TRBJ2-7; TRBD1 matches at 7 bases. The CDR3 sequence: CSGTTGYPYEQYF. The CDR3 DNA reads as TGCAGCGGAACGACAGGGTATCCTTACGAGCAGTACTTC.